This TCR beta chain was observed in a study of T-cell memory formation after mild COVID-19. 5'RACE with constant-segment primers yielded barcoded, UMI-tagged TCR alpha and TCR beta cDNA libraries. TCRdb re-called the 5' RACE reads through MiXCR, storing one row per CDR3 protein. The data show 300,000 to 350,000 distinct CDR3 sequences, roughly an eighth seen once. Trimming removed 2 bases from V and 7 bases from J; junction bases left unmatched: 15. The CDR3 covers 18 residues. In germline, CDR1 is MNHEY, CDR2 SVGEGT. The chain recombines TRBV6-2 or TRBV6-3 with TRBJ2-1; 9 bases map to TRBD2. The sample was PBMCs or a T cell subset sorted from them (not recorded which). This receptor was taken from a man younger than 35 who had mild COVID-19 (a few samples of this study predate the infection). Cell type and time point are not known. The CDR3 region has the DNA TGTGCCAGCAGTTACCCCAGGACCCCGGGACTAGCAGGGAATGAGCAGTTCTTC. It specifies CASSYPRTPGLAGNEQFF.